The source of this T cell receptor (beta chain) is a study of regulatory T cells in long-lasting Graves disease. Construction of the TCR beta libraries employed iRepertoire HTBI primers in conjunction with Arm-PCR of CDR3 regions. TCRdb processed the multiplex PCR reads anew with MiXCR; each CDR3 protein has one entry. The profile shows some 370,000 distinct CDR3 sequences, under 25% of them singletons. The CDR3 runs to 15 residues. Germline V gives CDR1 SGHAT, CDR2 FQDESV (reference sequence). J was trimmed by 3 bases and V by 4 bases; bases with no gene match: 2. Stated time point: persistent/refractory GD, antithyroid drugs over 5 years with positive TRAb. Preparation of the TCR library used RNA extracted from PBMCs. Many counts were recorded for this clonotype.

This chain connects TRBV11-1 to TRBJ2-2; 10 bases are shared with TRBD2. Material: peripheral blood mononuclear cells (PBMCs), obtained when the disease was refractory, from a patient treated with antithyroid drugs. The source of this sequence is a female donor with Graves disease. The CDR3, as DNA: TGTGCCAGCAGCTGGACTAGCGGTGACACCGGGGAGCTGTTTTTT. This sequence encodes CASSWTSGDTGELFF.